The source of this T cell receptor (beta chain) is a study of cytomegalovirus exposure and HLA in healthy donors. Study details: Assignment to the Caucasian-associated ancestry cluster applied to approximately 79% of the approximately 400 genotyped donors. Study-wide results and caveats: In a later analysis, TCR beta V- and J-gene trimming showed a link to a missense DCLRE1C variant. The records held CMV serostatus as the only immune exposure information.

The CDR3 has 13 amino acids. Trimming took off 0 bases at V and 10 bases at J, with 10 bases between the two ends. The germline V gene has CDR1 SGHDT and CDR2 YYEEEE. Primers: 60 Vbeta forward and 13 Jbeta reverse. The repertoire was sequenced with immunoSEQ multiplex PCR; TCRdb's copy has only in-frame clones and lacks some. Of about 180,000 clones listed, 76% are singletons. In regard to this clone: Its antigen is still unknown.

The material sequenced was PBMCs. This TCR derives from a man younger than 35 in good health and CMV-seronegative. The J gene is TRBJ2-2, the V gene TRBV5-6, with no clear D. CDR3 nucleotides: TGTGCCAGCAGCTTGGTGTCGGAGAAGGAGCTGTTTTTT. Amino acids: CASSLVSEKELFF.